This section outlines one T cell receptor (beta chain) sequence together with its context. The antigen is not known. This specimen comes from a study of shared clonotypes between healthy human individuals. The naive CD8 fraction comprised CD45RO-negative cells positively selected for CCR7 and excluded terminally differentiated effector memory CD45RA+ cells. The CDR3 covers 15 residues. Per the germline V gene, CDR1 is SGHRS and CDR2 is YFSETQ. J was trimmed by 6 bases and V by 7 bases; bases with no gene match: 8. Study-wide findings and caveats: Sequencing depth was expected to affect clonotype sharing among donors.

Sequencing was at deep level. TCRdb keeps only in-frame clones here, not all; method: immunoSEQ multiplex PCR. The sample lists around 2.1 million clones; 85% to 95% were seen once. The sample was naive CD8+ T cells from PBMCs. The origin of this receptor is a man aged 18 to 30 in good health. Some clones in this sample may be carry-over from other donors' samples. This chain uses TRBV5-1 with TRBJ2-1; 12 bases line up with TRBD2. The CDR3 DNA reads TGCGCCAGCTGCCCTACTAGCGGGAGGTGCAATGAGCAGTTCTTC. Its translation: CASCPTSGRCNEQFF.